The 18 T cell receptor beta chains below come from one sample, sequenced in a study of response to subunit inactivated influenza vaccine. Each CDR3 protein is one row after TCRdb ran MiXCR on the RT-PCR reads. The sample has roughly 790,000 distinct CDR3 sequences, around 21% seen once. Specimen: PBMCs from blood, collected around 5 days after vaccination. These TCRs come from a man between 45 and 60 years old who received an inactivated influenza vaccine.

This clonotype was seen repeatedly, ten times or more. This rearrangement joins TRBV29-1 to TRBJ1-6; D remains unclear. The V end lost 6 bases, the J end lost 3 bases, and 12 bases lay between the germline ends. The CDR3 has 14 amino acids. The germline gives CDR1 SQVTM, CDR2 ANQGSEA. Here the CDR3 DNA reads TGCAGCGTCCAAGGACCGGGCTATAATTCACCCCTCCACTTT. Its translation: CSVQGPGYNSPLHF.

This rearrangement joins TRBV20-1 to TRBJ1-2; a possible D gene is TRBD1 (6 bases). The CDR3 runs to 13 residues. Germline V gene data show CDR1 as DFQATT and CDR2 as SNEGSKA (reference sequence). V shed 2 bases and J shed 4 bases, with 11 bases lying between them. The CDR3 region is CSARQNRAYGYTF. The CDR3, as DNA: TGCAGTGCTAGACAAAACAGGGCCTATGGCTACACCTTC.

This clonotype has a handful of counts. The rearrangement joins TRBV28 to TRBJ2-1, with a possible D match to TRBD2 (6 bases). In germline, CDR1 is MDHEN, CDR2 SYDVKM. The V gene lost 11 bases and the J gene lost 1 base, with 12 bases spanning the gap. There are 13 residues in the CDR3. The CDR3 here is CAWGLSSYNEQFF. In DNA, the CDR3 is TGTGCCTGGGGACTTTCTTCCTACAATGAGCAGTTCTTC.

This clonotype was counted only a few times. The V gene is TRBV7-2, the J gene TRBJ2-1, with D tentatively TRBD2 (6 bases). This CDR3 has 16 residues. Germline V CDR1 and CDR2: SGHTA, FQGNSA. The V end lost 0 bases, the J end lost 3 bases, and 12 bases lay between the germline ends. CDR3 bases: TGTGCCAGCAGCTTAGCTAGCGGAAACTACTACAATGAGCAGTTCTTC. Amino acid sequence: CASSLASGNYYNEQFF.

There are a few counts of this clonotype. The genes are TRBV20-1 and TRBJ2-3; the match to TRBD2 covers 13 bases. CDR1 DFQATT and CDR2 SNEGSKA come from the germline V gene (reference sequence). V shed 6 bases, J shed 3 bases, and the junction held 9 bases outside the gene matches. CDR3 length equals 16 residues. The CDR3 nucleotides read TGCAGTGCAATTGGGACTAGCGGGAAGATGACAGATACGCAGTATTTT. Its translation: CSAIGTSGKMTDTQYF.

V usage is TRBV4-1 and J usage is TRBJ2-2, with 10 nucleotides matching TRBD1. CDR1 MGHRA and CDR2 YSYEKL come from the germline V gene. The CDR3 is 17 amino acids. Losses at the gene ends were 2 bases for V and 0 bases for J; bases not matched to a gene: 3. CDR3: CASSQTGQGANTGELFF. The DNA for the CDR3 is TGCGCCAGCAGCCAAACTGGACAGGGGGCGAACACCGGGGAGCTGTTTTTT.

This clonotype was seen just once. A read error may account for a junction end that differs from germline. V is TRBV29-1 and J is TRBJ1-1, with D unresolved. The CDR3 runs 13 residues. Germline values: CDR1 SQVTM, CDR2 ANQGSEA. The DNA for the CDR3 is TGCAGCGCCGTCAGCGTCAGCCACACTGAAGCTTCCTTT. Translation: CSAVSVSHTEASF.

This clonotype appeared a few times. The chain couples TRBV20-1 to TRBJ2-7; tentative D call: TRBD2 (5 bases). The CDR3 is 14 amino acids. V lost 3 bases to trimming and J lost 0 bases, with 12 bases between them. Germline lookup yields CDR1 DFQATT and CDR2 SNEGSKA (reference sequence). CDR3 loop: CSASIPGSSYEQYF. The DNA for the CDR3 is TGCAGTGCTAGTATCCCGGGGAGCTCCTACGAGCAGTACTTC.

There are a few counts of this clonotype. This chain joins TRBV29-1 and TRBJ1-5; D is ambiguous. The V end lost 4 bases, the J end lost 0 bases, and 7 bases lay between the germline ends. This CDR3 has 13 amino acids. From germline, CDR1 is SQVTM and CDR2 ANQGSEA. This CDR3 is CSVARGSNQPQHF. The CDR3 coding sequence is TGCAGCGTTGCTCGGGGTAGCAATCAGCCCCAGCATTTT.

This clonotype has a count of ten or more. This chain links TRBV12-3 or TRBV12-4 with TRBJ2-5; 7 positions match TRBD2. After removal of 3 bases from V and 2 bases from J, the junction contained 6 bases not matched to a gene. This CDR3 comprises 15 residues. Here the CDR3 reads CASSFSGGRQETQYF. The DNA for the CDR3 is TGTGCCAGCAGTTTCTCGGGAGGACGTCAAGAGACCCAGTACTTC.

The rearrangement links TRBV18 to TRBJ2-3; D call uncertain. The CDR3 contains 15 residues. CDR1 and CDR2 from the germline V gene are KGHSH and LQKENI. V was cut by 1 base and J by 0 bases, with 8 bases left in between. CDR3 DNA sequence: TGTGCCAGCTCACCACTCGGACGGAGCACAGATACGCAGTATTTT. It translates to CASSPLGRSTDTQYF.

V usage is TRBV6-2 or TRBV6-3 and J usage is TRBJ2-1; 9 bases map to TRBD2. In germline, CDR1 is MNHEY, CDR2 SVGEGT. The CDR3 has 16 amino acids. Trimming took 2 bases from V and 10 from J; bases not matched to a gene: 12. DNA for the CDR3: TGTGCCAGCAGTTACGGGGCTAGCGGGATGCTTCGAGAGCAGTTCTTC. This gives the protein CASSYGASGMLREQFF.

J is TRBJ2-1 and V is TRBV10-3; TRBD1 aligns across 8 bases. CDR1 and CDR2 (germline): ENHRY, SYGVKD. V lost 7 bases, J lost 3 bases, and 8 bases stayed unmatched. The CDR3 consists of 15 residues. CDR3 bases: TGTGCCATCACCCTGACAGGGGCTAACTACAATGAGCAGTTCTTC. Protein product: CAITLTGANYNEQFF.

This clonotype was observed many times. The chain has TRBV12-3 or TRBV12-4 and TRBJ2-1; TRBD1 aligns across 9 bases. CDR3 length: 16 residues. The J segment lost 1 base and the V segment lost 0 bases, leaving 1 base of the junction unmatched. The CDR3 DNA is TGTGCCAGCAGTTTAGCAGGACAGGGGTCCTACAATGAGCAGTTCTTC. This encodes CASSLAGQGSYNEQFF.

This clonotype was counted a few times. CDR3 region: CASSQDLTLGTRNTEAFF. In DNA, the CDR3 is TGTGCCAGCAGCCAAGATCTGACCCTGGGGACAAGGAACACTGAAGCTTTCTTT. The chain uses TRBV4-2 and TRBJ1-1, with TRBD1 as a possible D gene (6 bases). Trimming removed 0 bases at V and 1 base at J, with 18 bases between. The germline gives CDR1 LGHNA, CDR2 YNFKEQ. The CDR3 has 18 amino acids.

The V and J genes are TRBV20-1 and TRBJ2-1; 14 positions agree with TRBD2. Germline CDR1 reads DFQATT; CDR2 reads SNEGSKA (reference sequence). The CDR3 has 16 amino acids. Germline trimming cut 3 bases from V and 7 bases from J; bases unmatched to any gene: 8. In DNA form, the CDR3 reads TGCAGTGCTAGCGGGACTAGCGGGAGATCCGCGAATGAGCAGTTCTTC. Its translation is CSASGTSGRSANEQFF.

The chain couples TRBV3-1 to TRBJ2-1, with D tentatively TRBD1 (8 bases). Between the trimmed V and J ends, which lost 4 bases and 15 bases, there was a span of 19 bases. CDR1 and CDR2 from the germline V gene are LGHDT and YNNKEL (reference sequence). CDR3 length: 13 residues. The CDR3 reads CASSRTGGEKMFF. CDR3 coding DNA: TGTGCCAGCAGCCGAACAGGGGGGGAAAAAATGTTCTTC.

This clonotype has a handful of counts. Compared with germline, one end of the junction differs, possibly owing to a read error. V and J are TRBV6-5 and TRBJ2-5, with TRBD2 matching over 8 bases. The CDR3 runs to 15 residues. The germline gives CDR1 MNHEY, CDR2 SVGAGI. CDR3 in DNA: TGTGCCAGCAGTTACTCGCGGGAGCAGCGGGGGCTTAATGACTTC. Protein sequence: CASSYSREQRGLNDF.